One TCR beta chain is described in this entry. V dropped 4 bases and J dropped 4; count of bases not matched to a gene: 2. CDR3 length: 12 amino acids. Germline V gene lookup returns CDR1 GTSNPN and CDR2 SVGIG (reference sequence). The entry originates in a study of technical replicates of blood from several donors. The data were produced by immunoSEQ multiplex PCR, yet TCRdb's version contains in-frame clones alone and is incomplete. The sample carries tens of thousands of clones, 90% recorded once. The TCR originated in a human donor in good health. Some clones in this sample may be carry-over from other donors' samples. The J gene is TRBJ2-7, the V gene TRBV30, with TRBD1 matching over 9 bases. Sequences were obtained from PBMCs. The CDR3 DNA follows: TGTGCCTGGAACAGGGGGCTTTACGAGCAGTACTTC. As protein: CAWNRGLYEQYF.